This T cell receptor beta chain comes out of a study of blood T cell repertoires in COVID-19. CDR3 size: 16 residues. Germline V gene lookup returns CDR1 SNHLY and CDR2 FYNNEI. With V trimmed by 4 bases and J by 3 bases, 6 bases remained unmatched. Produced via immunoSEQ multiplex PCR; TCRdb's table is partial and in-frame only. Among 220,000 or so clones listed, 86% were seen once. This TCR was recovered from a woman in her fifties or sixties who had recovered from COVID-19. The sequenced sample consisted of PBMCs or T cells enriched from blood (not recorded which). The chain employs TRBV2 and TRBJ1-6; 7 nucleotides align to TRBD1. The CDR3 spells CASSATGISYNSPLHF. In DNA, the CDR3 is TGTGCCAGCAGTGCGACAGGGATCAGCTATAATTCACCCCTCCACTTT.